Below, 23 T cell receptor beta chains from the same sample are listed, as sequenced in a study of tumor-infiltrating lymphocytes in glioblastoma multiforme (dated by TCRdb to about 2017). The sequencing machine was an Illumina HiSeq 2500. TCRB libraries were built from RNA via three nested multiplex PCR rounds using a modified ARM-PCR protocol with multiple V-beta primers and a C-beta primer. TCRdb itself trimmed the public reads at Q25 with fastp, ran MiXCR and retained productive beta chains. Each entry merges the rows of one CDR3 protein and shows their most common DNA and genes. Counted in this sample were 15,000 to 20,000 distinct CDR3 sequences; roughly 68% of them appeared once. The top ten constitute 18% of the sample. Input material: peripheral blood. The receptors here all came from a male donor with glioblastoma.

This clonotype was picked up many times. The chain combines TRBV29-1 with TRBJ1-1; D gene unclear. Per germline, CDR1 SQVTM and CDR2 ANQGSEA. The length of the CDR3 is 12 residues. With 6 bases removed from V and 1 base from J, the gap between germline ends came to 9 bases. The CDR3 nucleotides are TGCAGCGTCAGACGGGGGAACACTGAAGCTTTCTTT. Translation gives CSVRRGNTEAFF.

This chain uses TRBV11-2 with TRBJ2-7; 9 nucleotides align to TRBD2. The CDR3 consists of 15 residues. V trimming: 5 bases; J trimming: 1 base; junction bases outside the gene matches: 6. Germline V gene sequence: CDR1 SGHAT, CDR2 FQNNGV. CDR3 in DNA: TGTGCCAGCAGCGTTAGCGGGAGTCAGTCCTACGAGCAGTACTTC. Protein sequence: CASSVSGSQSYEQYF. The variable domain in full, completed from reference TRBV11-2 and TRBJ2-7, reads EAGVAQSPRYKIIEKRQSVAFWCNPISGHATLYWYQQILGQGPKLLIQFQNNGVVDDSQLPKDRFSAERLKGVDSTLKIQPAKLEDSAVYLCASSVSGSQSYEQYFGPGTRLTVT.

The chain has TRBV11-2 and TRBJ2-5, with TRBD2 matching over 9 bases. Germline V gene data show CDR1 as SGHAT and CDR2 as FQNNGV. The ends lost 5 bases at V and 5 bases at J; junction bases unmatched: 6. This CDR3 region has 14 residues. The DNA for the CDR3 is TGTGCCAGCAGCGTTAGCGGGGGAAAGGAGACCCAGTACTTC. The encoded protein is CASSVSGGKETQYF.

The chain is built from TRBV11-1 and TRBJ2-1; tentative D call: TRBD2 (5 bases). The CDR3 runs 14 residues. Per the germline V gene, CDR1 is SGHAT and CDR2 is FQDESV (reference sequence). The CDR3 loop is CVTRAQASTNEQFF. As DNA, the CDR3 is TGTGTCACCAGAGCTCAGGCTAGCACGAATGAGCAGTTCTTC.

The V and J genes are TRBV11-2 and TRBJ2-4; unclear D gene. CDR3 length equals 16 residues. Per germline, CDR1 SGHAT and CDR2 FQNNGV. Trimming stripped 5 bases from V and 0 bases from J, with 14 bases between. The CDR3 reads CASSPYGRSAKNIQYF. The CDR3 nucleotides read TGTGCCAGCAGCCCCTACGGCAGGTCAGCCAAAAACATTCAGTACTTC.

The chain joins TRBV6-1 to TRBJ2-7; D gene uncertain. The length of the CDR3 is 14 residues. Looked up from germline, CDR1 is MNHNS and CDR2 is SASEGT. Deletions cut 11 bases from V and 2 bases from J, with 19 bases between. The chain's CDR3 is CAVSRADLTYEQYF. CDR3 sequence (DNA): TGTGCCGTTTCACGGGCGGATCTTACCTACGAGCAGTACTTC.

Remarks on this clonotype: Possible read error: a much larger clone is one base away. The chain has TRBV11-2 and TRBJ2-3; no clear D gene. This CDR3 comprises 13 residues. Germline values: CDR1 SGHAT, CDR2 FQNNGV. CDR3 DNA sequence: TGTGCCGGCAGCCTCCGACCCACAGATACGCAGTATTTT. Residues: CAGSLRPTDTQYF.

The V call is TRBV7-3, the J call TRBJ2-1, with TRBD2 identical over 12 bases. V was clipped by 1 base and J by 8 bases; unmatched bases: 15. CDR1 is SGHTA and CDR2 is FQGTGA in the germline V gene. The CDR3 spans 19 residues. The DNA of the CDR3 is TGTGCCAGCAGCTTAAATCCCCCCGGACTAGCGGGACGGCTCCATGAGCAGTTCTTC. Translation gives CASSLNPPGLAGRLHEQFF. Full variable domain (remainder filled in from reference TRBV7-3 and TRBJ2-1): GAGVSQTPSNKVTEKGKYVELRCDPISGHTALYWYRQSLGQGPEFLIYFQGTGAADDSGLPNDRFFAVRPEGSVSTLKIQRTERGDSAVYLCASSLNPPGLAGRLHEQFFGPGTRLTVL.

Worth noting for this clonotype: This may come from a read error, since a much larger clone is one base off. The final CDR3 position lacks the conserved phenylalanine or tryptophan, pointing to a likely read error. Here the CDR3 DNA reads TGTGCCACCAGCATCCCGACAGCGCAGAACACTGAAGCTTTCCTT. As protein: CATSIPTAQNTEAFL. J is TRBJ1-1 and V is TRBV28; possible D gene TRBD1, 5 bases. Deletions cut 10 bases from V and 1 base from J, with 19 bases between. Germline values: CDR1 MDHEN, CDR2 SYDVKM. The CDR3 runs to 15 residues.

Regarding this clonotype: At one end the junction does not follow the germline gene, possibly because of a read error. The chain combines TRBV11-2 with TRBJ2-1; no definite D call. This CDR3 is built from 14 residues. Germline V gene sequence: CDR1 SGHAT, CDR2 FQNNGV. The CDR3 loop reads CASSLGVEYNTQFF. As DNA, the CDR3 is TGTGCCAGCAGCTTAGGGGTCGAATACAATACGCAGTTTTTC.

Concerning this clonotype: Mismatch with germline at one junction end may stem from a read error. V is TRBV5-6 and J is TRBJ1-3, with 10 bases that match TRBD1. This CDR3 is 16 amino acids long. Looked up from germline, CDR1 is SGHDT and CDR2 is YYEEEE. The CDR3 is CVSSPGTGVSGNTIYF. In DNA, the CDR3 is TGTGTCAGCAGCCCAGGGACAGGGGTCTCTGGAAACACCATATACTTT.

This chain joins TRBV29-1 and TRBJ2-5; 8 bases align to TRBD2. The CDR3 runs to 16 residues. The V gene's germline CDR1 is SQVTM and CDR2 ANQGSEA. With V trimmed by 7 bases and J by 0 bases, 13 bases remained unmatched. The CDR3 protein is CSAKGLVGGNQETQYF. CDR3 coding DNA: TGCAGCGCGAAGGGACTAGTGGGAGGGAACCAAGAGACCCAGTACTTC.

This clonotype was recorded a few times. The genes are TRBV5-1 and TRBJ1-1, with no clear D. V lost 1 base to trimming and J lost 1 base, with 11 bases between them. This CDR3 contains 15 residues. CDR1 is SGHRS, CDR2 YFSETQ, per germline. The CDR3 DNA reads TGCGCCAGCAGCTTGACGGACGGCACGAACACTGAAGCTTTCTTT. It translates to CASSLTDGTNTEAFF.

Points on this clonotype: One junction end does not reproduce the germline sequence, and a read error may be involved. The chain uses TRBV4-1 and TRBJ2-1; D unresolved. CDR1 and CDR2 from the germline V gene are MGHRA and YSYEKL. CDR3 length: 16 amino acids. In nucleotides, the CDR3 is TGCGCCAGCAGCCAAGATTCTGAGAGAAACAGAGATGATCAGTTCTTC. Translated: CASSQDSERNRDDQFF.

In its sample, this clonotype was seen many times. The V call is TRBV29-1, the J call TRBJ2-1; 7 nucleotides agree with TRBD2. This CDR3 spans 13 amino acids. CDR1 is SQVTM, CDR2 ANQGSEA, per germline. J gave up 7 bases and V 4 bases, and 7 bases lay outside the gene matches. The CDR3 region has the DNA TGCAGCGTTGTACTAGCGTCGGGGAATGAGCAGTTCTTC. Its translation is CSVVLASGNEQFF.

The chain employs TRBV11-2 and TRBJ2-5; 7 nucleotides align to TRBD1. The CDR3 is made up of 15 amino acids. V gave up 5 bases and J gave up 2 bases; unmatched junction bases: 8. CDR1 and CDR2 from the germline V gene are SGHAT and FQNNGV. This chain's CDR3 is CASSTYRDRQETQYF. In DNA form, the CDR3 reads TGTGCCAGCAGCACTTATCGGGACAGACAAGAGACCCAGTACTTC. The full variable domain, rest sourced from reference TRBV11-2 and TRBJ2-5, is EAGVAQSPRYKIIEKRQSVAFWCNPISGHATLYWYQQILGQGPKLLIQFQNNGVVDDSQLPKDRFSAERLKGVDSTLKIQPAKLEDSAVYLCASSTYRDRQETQYFGPGTRLLVL.

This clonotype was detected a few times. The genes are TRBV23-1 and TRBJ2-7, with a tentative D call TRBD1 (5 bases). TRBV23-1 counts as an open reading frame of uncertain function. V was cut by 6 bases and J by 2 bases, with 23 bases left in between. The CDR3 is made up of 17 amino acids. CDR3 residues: CASSRPITGDLPYEQYF. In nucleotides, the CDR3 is TGCGCCAGCAGCCGCCCGATCACAGGAGATTTACCCTACGAGCAGTACTTC.

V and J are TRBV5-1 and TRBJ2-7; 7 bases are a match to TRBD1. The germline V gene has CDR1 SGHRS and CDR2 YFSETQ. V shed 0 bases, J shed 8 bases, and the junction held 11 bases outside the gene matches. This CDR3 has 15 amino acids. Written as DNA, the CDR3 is TGCGCCAGCAGCTTGGAGGGGGCTGTTTATGAACAGCAGTACTTC. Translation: CASSLEGAVYEQQYF.

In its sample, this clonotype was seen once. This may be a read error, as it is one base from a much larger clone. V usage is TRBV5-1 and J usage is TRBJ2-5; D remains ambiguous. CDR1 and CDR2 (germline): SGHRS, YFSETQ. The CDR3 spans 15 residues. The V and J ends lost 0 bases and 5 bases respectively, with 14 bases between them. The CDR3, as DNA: TGCGCCAGCAGCTTGGCCATCAGACTTCATGAGACCCAGTACTTC. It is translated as CASSLAIRLHETQYF.

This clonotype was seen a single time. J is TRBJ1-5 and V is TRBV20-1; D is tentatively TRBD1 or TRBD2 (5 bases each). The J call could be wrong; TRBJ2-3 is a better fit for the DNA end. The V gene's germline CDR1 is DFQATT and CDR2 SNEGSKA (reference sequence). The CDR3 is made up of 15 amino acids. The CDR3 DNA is TGCAGTGCAGAACCCAGGGTAGAGGGCAATCAACCCCAGTATTTT. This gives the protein CSAEPRVEGNQPQYF.

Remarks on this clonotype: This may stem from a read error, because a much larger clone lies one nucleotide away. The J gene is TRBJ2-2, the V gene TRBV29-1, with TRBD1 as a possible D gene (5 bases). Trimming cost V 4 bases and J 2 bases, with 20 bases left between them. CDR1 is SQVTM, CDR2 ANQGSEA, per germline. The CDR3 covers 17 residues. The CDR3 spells CSVALTHTRENTGELFF. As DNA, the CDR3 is TGCAGCGTTGCACTTACTCATACCAGGGAAAACACCGGGGAGCTGTTTTTT.

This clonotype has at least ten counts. This CDR3 reads CASSREGRRVATQYF. For the CDR3, the DNA is TGTGCCAGCAGCCGGGAGGGCCGCCGGGTAGCGACGCAGTATTTT. This chain joins TRBV5-4 and TRBJ2-3; 8 bases agree with TRBD2. V trimming: 4 bases; J trimming: 9 bases; junction bases outside the gene matches: 13. Germline assignment: CDR1 SGHNT and CDR2 YYREEE (reference sequence). The CDR3 contains 15 residues. The full variable domain, completed using reference TRBV5-4 and TRBJ2-3, is ETGVTQSPTHLIKTRGQQVTLRCSSQSGHNTVSWYQQALGQGPQFIFQYYREEENGRGNFPPRFSGLQFPNYSSELNVNALELDDSALYLCASSREGRRVATQYFGPGTRLTVL.

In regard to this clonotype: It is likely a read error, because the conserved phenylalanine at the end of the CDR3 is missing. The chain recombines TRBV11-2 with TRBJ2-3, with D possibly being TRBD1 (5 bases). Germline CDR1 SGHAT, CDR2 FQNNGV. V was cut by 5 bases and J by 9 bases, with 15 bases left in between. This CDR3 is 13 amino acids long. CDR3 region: CASSLPYRQTQYL. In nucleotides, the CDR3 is TGTGCCAGCAGCCTCCCCTATCGACAGACGCAGTATTTG.